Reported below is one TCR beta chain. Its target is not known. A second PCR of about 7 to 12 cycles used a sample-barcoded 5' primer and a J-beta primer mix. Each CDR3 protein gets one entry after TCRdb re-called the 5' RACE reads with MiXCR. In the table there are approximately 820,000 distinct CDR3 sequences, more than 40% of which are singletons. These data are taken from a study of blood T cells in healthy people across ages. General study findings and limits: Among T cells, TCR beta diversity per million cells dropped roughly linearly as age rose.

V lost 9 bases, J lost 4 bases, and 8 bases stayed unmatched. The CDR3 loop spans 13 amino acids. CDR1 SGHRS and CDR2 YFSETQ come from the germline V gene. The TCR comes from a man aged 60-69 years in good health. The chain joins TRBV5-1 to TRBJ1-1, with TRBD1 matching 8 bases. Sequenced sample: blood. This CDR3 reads CANQQGDGTEAFF. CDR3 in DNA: TGCGCCAACCAACAGGGGGATGGCACTGAAGCTTTCTTT.